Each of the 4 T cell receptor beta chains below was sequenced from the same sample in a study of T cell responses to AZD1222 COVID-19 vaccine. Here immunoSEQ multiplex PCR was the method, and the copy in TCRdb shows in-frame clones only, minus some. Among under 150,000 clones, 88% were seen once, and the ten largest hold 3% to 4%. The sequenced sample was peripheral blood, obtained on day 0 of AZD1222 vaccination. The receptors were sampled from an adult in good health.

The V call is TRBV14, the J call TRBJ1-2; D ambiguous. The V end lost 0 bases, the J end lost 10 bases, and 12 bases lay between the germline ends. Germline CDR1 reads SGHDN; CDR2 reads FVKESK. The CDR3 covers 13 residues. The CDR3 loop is CASSQDLGSPYTF. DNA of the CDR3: TGTGCCAGCAGCCAAGATTTAGGCTCTCCCTACACCTTC. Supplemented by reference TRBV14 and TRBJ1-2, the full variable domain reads EAGVTQFPSHSVIEKGQTVTLRCDPISGHDNLYWYRRVMGKEIKFLLHFVKESKQDESGMPNNRFLAERTGGTYSTLKVQPAELEDSGVYFCASSQDLGSPYTFGSGTRLTVV.

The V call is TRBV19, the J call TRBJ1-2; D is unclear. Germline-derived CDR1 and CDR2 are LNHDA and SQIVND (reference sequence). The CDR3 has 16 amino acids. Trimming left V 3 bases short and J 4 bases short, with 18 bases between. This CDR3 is CASSMGPPGYGYGYTF. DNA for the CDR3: TGTGCCAGTAGTATGGGCCCGCCGGGTTACGGCTATGGCTACACCTTC.

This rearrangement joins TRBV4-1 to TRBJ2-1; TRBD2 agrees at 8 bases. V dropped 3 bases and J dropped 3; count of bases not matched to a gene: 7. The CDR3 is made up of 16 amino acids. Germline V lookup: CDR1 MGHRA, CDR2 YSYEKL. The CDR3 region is CASSQYGLADYNEQFF. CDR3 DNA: TGCGCCAGCAGCCAGTACGGACTAGCCGACTACAATGAGCAGTTCTTC.

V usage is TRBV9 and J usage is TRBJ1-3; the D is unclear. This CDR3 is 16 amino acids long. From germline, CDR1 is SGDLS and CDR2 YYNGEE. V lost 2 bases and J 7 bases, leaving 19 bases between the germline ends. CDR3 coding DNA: TGTGCCAGCAGCGTTAGCTGGTCTTCTACCCAGAACACCATATATTTT. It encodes CASSVSWSSTQNTIYF.